Each of the 8 T cell receptor beta chains below was sequenced from the same sample in a study of blood T cell repertoires in COVID-19. Assay used: immunoSEQ multiplex PCR; TCRdb lists only in-frame clones, some missing. The sample contains about 270,000 clones, about 87% of which appear only once. Sequenced material: PBMCs or T cells enriched from blood (not recorded which). These receptors came from a woman aged 30 to 39 with acute COVID-19.

This clone appeared once. The gene calls are TRBV6-5 and TRBJ1-1; TRBD1 aligns across 7 bases. The CDR3 extends over 14 amino acids. Per germline, CDR1 MNHEY and CDR2 SVGAGI. V was clipped by 4 bases and J by 0 bases; unmatched bases: 2. The DNA for the CDR3 is TGTGCCAGCAGTTGGGGACAGTTGAACACTGAAGCTTTCTTT. This translates into CASSWGQLNTEAFF.

V usage is TRBV7-2 and J usage is TRBJ2-2, with TRBD2 matching 9 bases. From germline, CDR1 is SGHTA and CDR2 FQGNSA. The V and J ends lost 0 bases and 2 bases, in that order; junction bases with no gene match: 1. The CDR3 consists of 16 residues. This CDR3 reads CASSLASGSNTGELFF. DNA for the CDR3: TGTGCCAGCAGCTTAGCTAGCGGGAGTAACACCGGGGAGCTGTTTTTT.

V usage is TRBV7-9 and J usage is TRBJ1-1; possibly TRBD1 for D (5 bases). The V gene's germline CDR1 is SEHNR and CDR2 FQNEAQ (reference sequence). CDR3 length equals 16 residues. Trimming took off 1 base at V and 4 bases at J, with 16 bases between the two ends. CDR3 residues: CASSLEFRPGGTEAFF. CDR3 nucleotide sequence: TGTGCCAGCAGCTTAGAATTTAGACCGGGGGGCACTGAAGCTTTCTTT.

The rearrangement links TRBV14 to TRBJ1-1; D gene unclear. Between the trimmed V and J ends, which lost 4 bases and 4 bases, there was a span of 10 bases. The CDR3 is 13 residues long. The germline V gene encodes CDR1 SGHDN and CDR2 FVKESK. CDR3 DNA sequence: TGTGCCAGCAGCCCCCAGGTAGGCACTGAAGCTTTCTTT. Translation: CASSPQVGTEAFF. The whole variable domain, filled in from reference TRBV14 and TRBJ1-1, reads EAGVTQFPSHSVIEKGQTVTLRCDPISGHDNLYWYRRVMGKEIKFLLHFVKESKQDESGMPNNRFLAERTGGTYSTLKVQPAELEDSGVYFCASSPQVGTEAFFGQGTRLTVV.

The V call is TRBV14, the J call TRBJ1-1; 8 bases line up with TRBD1. Germline V gene sequence: CDR1 SGHDN, CDR2 FVKESK. V was clipped by 1 base and J by 1 base; unmatched bases: 8. The CDR3 spans 17 residues. The CDR3 protein is CASSQALTGVTNTEAFF. CDR3 in DNA: TGTGCCAGCAGCCAAGCCCTGACAGGGGTAACGAACACTGAAGCTTTCTTT.

V is TRBV29-1 and J is TRBJ2-1; the match to TRBD2 covers 10 bases. The germline V gene encodes CDR1 SQVTM and CDR2 ANQGSEA. V shed 5 bases and J 7 bases; nucleotides not matched to a gene: 8. This CDR3 comprises 14 residues. CDR3 sequence: CSVRSSGSINEQFF. The CDR3 DNA follows: TGCAGCGTTCGATCTAGCGGGAGTATAAATGAGCAGTTCTTC.

The chain employs TRBV9 and TRBJ2-3, with D perhaps matching TRBD2 (6 bases). Trimming took 6 bases from V and 1 from J, leaving 12 bases between them. Germline CDR1 and CDR2: SGDLS and YYNGEE. CDR3 length: 14 amino acids. CDR3 region: CASTLGGGTDTQYF. CDR3 sequence (DNA): TGTGCCAGCACCCTGGGGGGAGGCACAGATACGCAGTATTTT.

This chain connects TRBV28 to TRBJ1-5; D gene ambiguous. The V end lost 1 base, the J end lost 1 base, and 11 bases lay between the germline ends. The CDR3 consists of 16 residues. Germline V gene data show CDR1 as MDHEN and CDR2 as SYDVKM. The CDR3 DNA is TGTGCCAGCAGTTTATTTGGAGGATTCAGCAATCAGCCCCAGCATTTT. This translates into CASSLFGGFSNQPQHF.